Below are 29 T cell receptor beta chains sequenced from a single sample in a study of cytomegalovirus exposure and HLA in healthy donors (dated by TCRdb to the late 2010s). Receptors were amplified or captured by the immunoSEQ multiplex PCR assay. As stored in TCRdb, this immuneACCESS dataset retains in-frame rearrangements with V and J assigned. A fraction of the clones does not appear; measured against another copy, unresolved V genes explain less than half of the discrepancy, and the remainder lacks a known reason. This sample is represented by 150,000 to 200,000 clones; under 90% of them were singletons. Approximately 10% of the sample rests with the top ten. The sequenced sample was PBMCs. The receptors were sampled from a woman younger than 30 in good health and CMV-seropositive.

In DNA form, the CDR3 reads TGTGCCAGCAGCTCGGAGAGGGTTTACAATGAGCAGTTCTTC. This translates into CASSSERVYNEQFF. J is TRBJ2-1 and V is TRBV7-2, with D possibly TRBD2 on 5 matching bases. The CDR3 contains 14 residues. The germline V gene encodes CDR1 SGHTA and CDR2 FQGNSA. V lost 4 bases to trimming and J lost 4 bases, with 11 bases between them.

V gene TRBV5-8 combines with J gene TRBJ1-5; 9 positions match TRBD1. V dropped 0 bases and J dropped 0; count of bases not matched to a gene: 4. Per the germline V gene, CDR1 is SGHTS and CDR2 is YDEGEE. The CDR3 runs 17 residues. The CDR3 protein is CASSLVGTGLSNQPQHF. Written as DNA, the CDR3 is TGTGCCAGCAGCTTGGTAGGGACAGGGCTTAGCAATCAGCCCCAGCATTTT.

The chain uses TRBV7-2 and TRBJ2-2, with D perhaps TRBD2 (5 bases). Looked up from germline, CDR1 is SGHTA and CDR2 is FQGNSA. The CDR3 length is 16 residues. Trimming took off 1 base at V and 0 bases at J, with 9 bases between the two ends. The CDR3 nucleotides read TGTGCCAGCAGCTTAGTCTGGGGAGCGAACACCGGGGAGCTGTTTTTT. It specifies CASSLVWGANTGELFF.

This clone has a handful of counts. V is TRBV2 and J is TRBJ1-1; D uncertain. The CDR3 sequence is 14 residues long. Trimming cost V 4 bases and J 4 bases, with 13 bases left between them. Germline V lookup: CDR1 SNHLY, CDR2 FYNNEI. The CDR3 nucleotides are TGTGCCAGCAGTGCCAACACCCTGGCCACTGAAGCTTTCTTT. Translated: CASSANTLATEAFF.

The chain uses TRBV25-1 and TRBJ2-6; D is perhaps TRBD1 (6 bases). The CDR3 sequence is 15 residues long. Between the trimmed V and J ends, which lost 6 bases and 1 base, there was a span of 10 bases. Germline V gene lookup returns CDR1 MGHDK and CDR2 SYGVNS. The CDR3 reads CASRRTGSGANVLTF. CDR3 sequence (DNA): TGTGCCAGCAGGAGAACAGGGTCTGGGGCCAACGTCCTGACTTTC.

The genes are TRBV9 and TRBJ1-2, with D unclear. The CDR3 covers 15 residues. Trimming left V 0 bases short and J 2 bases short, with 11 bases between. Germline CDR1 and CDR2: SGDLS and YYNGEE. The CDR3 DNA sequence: TGTGCCAGCAGCGTAGGGGCCAGCGGGAACTATGGCTACACCTTC. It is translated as CASSVGASGNYGYTF.

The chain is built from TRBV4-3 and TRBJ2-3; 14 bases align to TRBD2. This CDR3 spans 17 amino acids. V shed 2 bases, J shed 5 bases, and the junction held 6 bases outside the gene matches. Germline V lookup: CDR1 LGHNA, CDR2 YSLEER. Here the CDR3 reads CASSQSGLAGGGDTQYF. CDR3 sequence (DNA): TGCGCCAGCAGCCAATCCGGACTAGCGGGAGGAGGAGATACGCAGTATTTT.

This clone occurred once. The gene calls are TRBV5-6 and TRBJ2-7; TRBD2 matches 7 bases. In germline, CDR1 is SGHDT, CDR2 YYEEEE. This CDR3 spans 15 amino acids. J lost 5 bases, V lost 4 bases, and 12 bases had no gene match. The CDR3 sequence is CASSPDGAGRHEQYF. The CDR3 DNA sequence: TGTGCCAGCAGCCCGGACGGAGCGGGAAGACACGAGCAGTACTTC.

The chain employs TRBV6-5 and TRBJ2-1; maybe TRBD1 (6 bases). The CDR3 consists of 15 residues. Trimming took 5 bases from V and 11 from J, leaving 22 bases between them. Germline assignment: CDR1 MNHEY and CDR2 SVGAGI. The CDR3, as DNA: TGTGCCAGCAGTACGCTACAATCCGGGACAAACAAGCAGTTCTTC. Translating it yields CASSTLQSGTNKQFF.

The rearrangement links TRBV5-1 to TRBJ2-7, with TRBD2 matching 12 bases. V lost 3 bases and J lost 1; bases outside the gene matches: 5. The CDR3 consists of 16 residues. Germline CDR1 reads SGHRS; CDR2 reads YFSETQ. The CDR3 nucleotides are TGCGCCAGCAGCTCTCTAGCGGGAGGGACTTCCTACGAGCAGTACTTC. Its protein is CASSSLAGGTSYEQYF.

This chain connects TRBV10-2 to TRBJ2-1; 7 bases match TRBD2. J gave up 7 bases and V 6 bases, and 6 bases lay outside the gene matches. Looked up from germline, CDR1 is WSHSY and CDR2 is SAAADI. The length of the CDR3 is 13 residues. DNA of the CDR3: TGCGCCAGCAGGGAACTTAGCGGGAATGAGCAGTTCTTC. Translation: CASRELSGNEQFF.

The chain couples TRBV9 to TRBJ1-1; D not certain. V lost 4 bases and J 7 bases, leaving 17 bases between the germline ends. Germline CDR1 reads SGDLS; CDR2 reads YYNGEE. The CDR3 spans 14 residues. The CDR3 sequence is CASSSLSAGNEAFF. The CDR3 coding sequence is TGTGCCAGCAGCTCCCTTTCCGCGGGTAATGAAGCTTTCTTT.

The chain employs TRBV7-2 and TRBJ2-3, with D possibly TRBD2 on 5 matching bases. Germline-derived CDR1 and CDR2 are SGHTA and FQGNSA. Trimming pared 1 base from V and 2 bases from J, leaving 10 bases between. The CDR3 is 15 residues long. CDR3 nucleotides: TGTGCCAGCAGCTTAGTGGGGAGCCTCACAGATACGCAGTATTTT. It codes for CASSLVGSLTDTQYF.

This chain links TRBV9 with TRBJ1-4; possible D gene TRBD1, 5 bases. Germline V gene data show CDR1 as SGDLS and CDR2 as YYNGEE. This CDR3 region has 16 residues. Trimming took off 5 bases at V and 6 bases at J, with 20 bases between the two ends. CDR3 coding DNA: TGTGCCAGCAGTCGTTCAGCAGGGACTGCCCATGAAAAACTGTTTTTT. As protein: CASSRSAGTAHEKLFF.

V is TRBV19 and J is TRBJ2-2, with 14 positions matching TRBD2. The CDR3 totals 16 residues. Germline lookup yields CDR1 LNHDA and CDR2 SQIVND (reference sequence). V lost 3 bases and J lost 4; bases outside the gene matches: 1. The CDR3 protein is CASSIGLAGGTGELFF. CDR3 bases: TGTGCCAGTAGTATTGGACTAGCGGGAGGCACCGGGGAGCTGTTTTTT.

CDR3 in DNA: TGTGCCAGCTCACCAACAGGGGAGAACACTGAAGCTTTCTTT. It encodes CASSPTGENTEAFF. This chain links TRBV18 with TRBJ1-1, with 7 nucleotides matching TRBD1. Per the germline V gene, CDR1 is KGHSH and CDR2 is LQKENI. CDR3 length: 14 residues. With V trimmed by 2 bases and J by 1 base, 1 base remained unmatched.

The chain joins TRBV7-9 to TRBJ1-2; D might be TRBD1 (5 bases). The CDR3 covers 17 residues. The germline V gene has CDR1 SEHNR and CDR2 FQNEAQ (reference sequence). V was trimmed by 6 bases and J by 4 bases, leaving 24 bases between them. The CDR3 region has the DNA TGTGCCAGCAGACCATCACGCGATATAGACAGTTCCTATGGCTACACCTTC. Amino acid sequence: CASRPSRDIDSSYGYTF.

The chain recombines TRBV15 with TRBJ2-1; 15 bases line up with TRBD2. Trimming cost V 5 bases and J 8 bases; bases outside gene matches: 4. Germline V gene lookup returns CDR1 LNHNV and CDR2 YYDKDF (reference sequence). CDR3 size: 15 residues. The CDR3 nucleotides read TGTGCCACCAGCGGACTAGCGGGAGGGAGCGATGAGCAGTTCTTC. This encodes CATSGLAGGSDEQFF.

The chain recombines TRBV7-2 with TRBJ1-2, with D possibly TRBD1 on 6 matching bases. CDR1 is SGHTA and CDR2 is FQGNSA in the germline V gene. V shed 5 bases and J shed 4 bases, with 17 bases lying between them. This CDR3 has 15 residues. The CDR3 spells CASSLRSQGSYGYTF. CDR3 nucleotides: TGTGCCAGCAGCCTTAGGAGCCAGGGGAGCTATGGCTACACCTTC.

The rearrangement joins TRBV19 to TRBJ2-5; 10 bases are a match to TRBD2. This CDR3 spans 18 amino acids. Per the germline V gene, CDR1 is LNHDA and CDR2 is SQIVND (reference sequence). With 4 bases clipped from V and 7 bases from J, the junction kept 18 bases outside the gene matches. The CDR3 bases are TGTGCCAGTAGTAAGAAGGGCAGAGGGACTAGCGTCGTAGGGACCCAGTACTTC. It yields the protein CASSKKGRGTSVVGTQYF.

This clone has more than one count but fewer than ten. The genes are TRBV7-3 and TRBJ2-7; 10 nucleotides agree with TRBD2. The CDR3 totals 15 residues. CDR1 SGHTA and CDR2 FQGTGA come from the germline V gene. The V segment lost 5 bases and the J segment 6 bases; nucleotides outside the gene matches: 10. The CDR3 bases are TGTGCCAGCAGCCCAGCGGGAGGGGTTTGGGGCGAGCAGTACTTC. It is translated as CASSPAGGVWGEQYF.

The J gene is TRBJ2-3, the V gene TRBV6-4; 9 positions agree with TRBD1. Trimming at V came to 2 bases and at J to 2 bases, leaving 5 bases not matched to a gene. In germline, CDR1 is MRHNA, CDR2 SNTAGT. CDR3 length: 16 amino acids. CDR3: CASSDTDRGFTDTQYF. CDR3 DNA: TGTGCCAGCAGTGACACGGACAGGGGATTCACAGATACGCAGTATTTT.

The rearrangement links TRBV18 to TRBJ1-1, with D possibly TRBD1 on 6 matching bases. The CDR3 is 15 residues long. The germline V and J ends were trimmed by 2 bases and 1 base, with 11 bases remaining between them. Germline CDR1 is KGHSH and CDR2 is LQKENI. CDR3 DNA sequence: TGTGCCAGCTCACCATATGGACAGCCGAACACTGAAGCTTTCTTT. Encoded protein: CASSPYGQPNTEAFF. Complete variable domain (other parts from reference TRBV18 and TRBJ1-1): NAGVMQNPRHLVRRRGQEARLRCSPMKGHSHVYWYRQLPEEGLKFMVYLQKENIIDESGMPKERFSAEFPKEGPSILRIQQVVRGDSAAYFCASSPYGQPNTEAFFGQGTRLTVV.

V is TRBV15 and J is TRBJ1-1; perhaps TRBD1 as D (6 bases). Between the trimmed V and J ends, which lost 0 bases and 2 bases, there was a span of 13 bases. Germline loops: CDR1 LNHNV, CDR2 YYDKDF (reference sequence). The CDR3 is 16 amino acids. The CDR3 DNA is TGTGCCACCAGCAGAGATCGATGGGGGCAAAACACTGAAGCTTTCTTT. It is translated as CATSRDRWGQNTEAFF. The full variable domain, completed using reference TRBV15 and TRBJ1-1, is DAMVIQNPRYQVTQFGKPVTLSCSQTLNHNVMYWYQQKSSQAPKLLFHYYDKDFNNEADTPDNFQSRRPNTSFCFLDIRSPGLGDTAMYLCATSRDRWGQNTEAFFGQGTRLTVV.

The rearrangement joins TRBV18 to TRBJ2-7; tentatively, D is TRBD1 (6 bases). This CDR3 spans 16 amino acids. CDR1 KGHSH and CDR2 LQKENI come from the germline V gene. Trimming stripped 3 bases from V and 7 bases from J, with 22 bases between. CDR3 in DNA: TGTGCCAGCTCACCGGAGTCCGGGACAAGAGCATATGAGCAGTACTTC. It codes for CASSPESGTRAYEQYF.

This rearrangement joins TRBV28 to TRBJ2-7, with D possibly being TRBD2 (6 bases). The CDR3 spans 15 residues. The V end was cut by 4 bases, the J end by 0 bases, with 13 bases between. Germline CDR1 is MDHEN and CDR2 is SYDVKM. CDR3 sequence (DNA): TGTGCCAGCAGTTACGGGAGAGCGGGCTCCTACGAGCAGTACTTC. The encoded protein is CASSYGRAGSYEQYF.

CDR3 bases: TGTGCCAGCAGCTTCTGGGAGGCAGATACGCAGTATTTT. The encoded protein is CASSFWEADTQYF. This sequence joins TRBV7-2 and TRBJ2-3, with a tentative D call TRBD2 (6 bases). V was clipped by 3 bases and J by 4 bases, with 8 bases between them. The CDR3 has 13 amino acids. Germline lookup yields CDR1 SGHTA and CDR2 FQGNSA.

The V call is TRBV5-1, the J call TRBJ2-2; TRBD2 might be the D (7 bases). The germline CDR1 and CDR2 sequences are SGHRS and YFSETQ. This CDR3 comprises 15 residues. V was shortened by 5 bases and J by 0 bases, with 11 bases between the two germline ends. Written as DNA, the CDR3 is TGCGCCAGCAGGGGAGGGGGATCGAACACCGGGGAGCTGTTTTTT. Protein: CASRGGGSNTGELFF.

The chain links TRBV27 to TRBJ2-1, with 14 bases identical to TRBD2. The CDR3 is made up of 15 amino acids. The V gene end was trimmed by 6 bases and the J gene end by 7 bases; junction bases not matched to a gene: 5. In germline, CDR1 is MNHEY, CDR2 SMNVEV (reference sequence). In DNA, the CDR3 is TGTGCCAGCAGAGAGGGACTAGCGGGAGTAAATGAGCAGTTCTTC. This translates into CASREGLAGVNEQFF.